The next 27 T cell receptor beta chains were all read from a single sample in a study of T-cell reconstitution after alpha-beta-depleted transplantation in children. Construction of the TCRbeta library involved unique molecular identifiers. TCRdb re-called the PCR reads through MiXCR, storing one row per CDR3 protein. This repertoire shows about 230,000 distinct CDR3 sequences, over 9.5% found once; its top ten account for approximately 5.4%. Sequenced material: PBMCs from the stem cell graft donor, taken from the stem cell graft. The receptors were sampled from a human donor who donated a stem cell graft to a child with SCID.

A note on this clonotype: A much bigger clone sits one base away, suggesting this may be a read error. The V gene is TRBV20-1, the J gene TRBJ1-1; maybe TRBD1 (6 bases). This CDR3 has 14 residues. Trimming took 0 bases from V and 2 from J, leaving 10 bases between them. The germline V gene encodes CDR1 DFQATT and CDR2 SNEGSKA (reference sequence). The CDR3 bases are TGCAGTGCTAGAGATAGGGGGGACAACACTGAAGCTTTCTTT. Residues: CSARDRGDNTEAFF.

In its sample, this clonotype was seen many times. The chain combines TRBV4-1 with TRBJ2-7; 11 nucleotides line up with TRBD1. Germline CDR1 is MGHRA and CDR2 is YSYEKL. Losses at the gene ends were 5 bases for V and 4 bases for J; bases not matched to a gene: 7. CDR3 length: 15 residues. The CDR3 here is CASSFGQGAGYEQYF. CDR3 DNA sequence: TGCGCCAGCAGCTTCGGACAGGGGGCAGGGTACGAGCAGTACTTC.

The chain combines TRBV2 with TRBJ2-1; 8 bases map to TRBD2. This CDR3 comprises 13 residues. Losses at the gene ends were 7 bases for V and 12 bases for J; bases not matched to a gene: 11. Germline lookup yields CDR1 SNHLY and CDR2 FYNNEI. The CDR3 protein is CASMEDGGARQFF. The CDR3 DNA is TGTGCCAGCATGGAAGACGGGGGGGCCCGGCAGTTCTTC.

The sample holds many counts of this clonotype. The V gene is TRBV28, the J gene TRBJ1-6; D is undetermined. The germline V gene has CDR1 MDHEN and CDR2 SYDVKM. V was pared by 6 bases and J by 7 bases, with 13 bases between. The CDR3 is 14 amino acids. The CDR3 loop is CASSLIGLNSPLHF. CDR3 DNA sequence: TGTGCCAGCAGCCTCATAGGGTTGAATTCACCCCTCCACTTT.

This clonotype was observed at least ten times. The rearrangement joins TRBV12-5 to TRBJ2-1, with 8 bases aligning to TRBD2. Per germline, CDR1 LGHNT and CDR2 FRNRAP. V shed 1 base, J shed 5 bases, and the junction held 4 bases outside the gene matches. This CDR3 comprises 15 residues. The CDR3 DNA is TGTGCTAGTGGTTTGGGGCGGGGGGCGGACAATGAGCAGTTCTTC. This translates into CASGLGRGADNEQFF.

At least ten counts were recorded for this clonotype. The chain joins TRBV20-1 to TRBJ1-2; 8 bases are a match to TRBD1. Germline assignment: CDR1 DFQATT and CDR2 SNEGSKA (reference sequence). With V trimmed by 2 bases and J by 7 bases, 9 bases remained unmatched. There are 14 residues in the CDR3. The CDR3 DNA sequence: TGCAGTGCTAGACCCTCCCAGGGGGCGGGTGGCTACACCTTC. Its translation: CSARPSQGAGGYTF.

This clonotype was recorded many times. The chain uses TRBV11-2 and TRBJ1-5, with D tentatively TRBD1 (6 bases). Germline V gene data show CDR1 as SGHAT and CDR2 as FQNNGV. The CDR3 sequence is 14 residues long. Trimming stripped 1 base from V and 6 bases from J, with 10 bases between. CDR3 region: CASSLGTVRQPQHF. As DNA, the CDR3 is TGTGCCAGCAGCTTAGGGACAGTCCGTCAGCCCCAGCATTTT.

This clonotype was seen repeatedly, ten times or more. The chain combines TRBV5-1 with TRBJ1-4; a possible D gene is TRBD1 (5 bases). Germline V gene lookup returns CDR1 SGHRS and CDR2 YFSETQ. Trimming removed 7 bases at V and 5 bases at J, with 18 bases between. This CDR3 comprises 15 residues. The CDR3 nucleotides are TGCGCCAGCGGCCAGAGAGGGGAATCGAATGAAAAACTGTTTTTT. Protein: CASGQRGESNEKLFF.

This clonotype was recorded many times. The V and J genes are TRBV6-2 or TRBV6-3 and TRBJ1-5; 7 bases agree with TRBD1. Germline CDR1 reads MNHEY; CDR2 reads SVGEGT. V shed 6 bases, J shed 3 bases, and the junction held 8 bases outside the gene matches. The CDR3 runs to 15 residues. The CDR3 reads CASRPQGQHNQPQHF. CDR3 bases: TGTGCCAGCAGGCCCCAGGGACAGCACAATCAGCCCCAGCATTTT.

This clonotype was seen many times. The J gene is TRBJ2-5, the V gene TRBV6-1, with a possible D match to TRBD2 (5 bases). V dropped 4 bases and J dropped 3 bases, with 18 bases sitting between them. CDR1 is MNHNS and CDR2 is SASEGT in the germline V gene. The CDR3 runs to 16 residues. The CDR3 DNA follows: TGTGCCAGCAGTGCGGGGAGACTCTTTGGGGAAGAGACCCAGTACTTC. Translating it yields CASSAGRLFGEETQYF.

This clonotype has a count of ten or more. For the CDR3, the DNA is TGCGCCAGCAGCCAAGGGGTAGGGTATGACTATGGCTACACCTTC. Protein product: CASSQGVGYDYGYTF. The chain uses TRBV4-3 and TRBJ1-2; D remains unclear. V dropped 1 base and J dropped 3 bases, with 12 bases sitting between them. This CDR3 comprises 15 residues. Germline CDR1 is LGHNA and CDR2 is YSLEER.

This clonotype was seen repeatedly, ten times or more. The chain uses TRBV5-1 and TRBJ2-7, with TRBD1 as a possible D gene (6 bases). Per germline, CDR1 SGHRS and CDR2 YFSETQ. The CDR3 totals 14 residues. V was clipped by 2 bases and J by 2 bases, with 11 bases between them. CDR3 sequence: CASSFGTQTYEQYF. DNA for the CDR3: TGCGCCAGCAGCTTCGGGACACAAACCTACGAGCAGTACTTC.

The rearrangement links TRBV5-1 to TRBJ2-5; D not certain. CDR1 and CDR2 (germline): SGHRS, YFSETQ. Trimming removed 3 bases at V and 4 bases at J, with 10 bases between. The CDR3 sequence is 13 residues long. CDR3 sequence (DNA): TGCGCCAGCAGCTCCCAACCCCGAGAGACCCAGTACTTC. Its translation is CASSSQPRETQYF.

This clonotype was observed at least ten times. The genes are TRBV5-1 and TRBJ1-1; tentative D call: TRBD1 (6 bases). V was shortened by 0 bases and J by 7 bases, with 16 bases between the two germline ends. Germline lookup yields CDR1 SGHRS and CDR2 YFSETQ. This CDR3 is built from 15 residues. This CDR3 is CASSLVGGSANEAFF. Here the CDR3 DNA reads TGCGCCAGCAGCTTGGTAGGGGGTTCAGCTAATGAAGCTTTCTTT.

This clonotype has ten or more counts. This chain links TRBV6-2 or TRBV6-3 with TRBJ2-6, with TRBD2 matching over 8 bases. The germline V gene has CDR1 MNHEY and CDR2 SVGEGT. With V trimmed by 7 bases and J by 1 base, 3 bases remained unmatched. This CDR3 is 15 amino acids long. CDR3 sequence (DNA): TGTGCCAGCATAGCGGGGTTATCTGGGGCCAACGTCCTGACTTTC. Protein product: CASIAGLSGANVLTF.

This clonotype has at least ten counts. J is TRBJ1-5 and V is TRBV7-9; maybe TRBD1 (5 bases). V was clipped by 5 bases and J by 3 bases, with 11 bases between them. Looked up from germline, CDR1 is SEHNR and CDR2 is FQNEAQ (reference sequence). The CDR3 loop spans 14 amino acids. CDR3 in DNA: TGTGCCAGCAGCCAGTGGGGACTCAATCAGCCCCAGCATTTT. This gives the protein CASSQWGLNQPQHF.

This clonotype was observed at least ten times. The rearrangement joins TRBV7-2 to TRBJ2-5; the match to TRBD1 covers 7 bases. This CDR3 is 16 amino acids long. Germline CDR1 and CDR2: SGHTA and FQGNSA. V lost 5 bases to trimming and J lost 5 bases; unmatched junction nucleotides: 14. As DNA, the CDR3 is TGTGCCAGCAGCGGAAACCTAAGAGGGGGCGCGGAGACCCAGTACTTC. Its protein product is CASSGNLRGGAETQYF. Full variable domain (rest looked up from reference TRBV7-2 and TRBJ2-5): GAGVSQSPSNKVTEKGKDVELRCDPISGHTALYWYRQSLGQGLEFLIYFQGNSAPDKSGLPSDRFSAERTGGSVSTLTIQRTQQEDSAVYLCASSGNLRGGAETQYFGPGTRLLVL.

This clonotype has a handful of counts. This chain links TRBV2 with TRBJ2-1; D is perhaps TRBD2 (5 bases). Germline V gene sequence: CDR1 SNHLY, CDR2 FYNNEI. The CDR3 runs to 15 residues. V was shortened by 5 bases and J by 15 bases, with 26 bases between the two germline ends. CDR3: CASSPSLVLAPVAFF. DNA of the CDR3: TGTGCCAGCAGTCCCTCGTTGGTTCTAGCCCCCGTGGCGTTCTTC.

This clonotype was observed many times. The DNA for the CDR3 is TGCGCCAGCAGCTTGTTCGGGGAGGCAGTTGGCTACACCTTC. Protein product: CASSLFGEAVGYTF. The chain uses TRBV5-1 and TRBJ1-2; D is unclear. Germline V gives CDR1 SGHRS, CDR2 YFSETQ. V lost 1 base and J 7 bases, leaving 14 bases between the germline ends. This CDR3 is 14 amino acids long. The variable domain in full, with the rest retrieved from reference TRBV5-1 and TRBJ1-2, is KAGVTQTPRYLIKTRGQQVTLSCSPISGHRSVSWYQQTPGQGLQFLFEYFSETQRNKGNFPGRFSGRQFSNSRSEMNVSTLELGDSALYLCASSLFGEAVGYTFGSGTRLTVV.

The rearrangement links TRBV7-8 to TRBJ2-5; 7 nucleotides agree with TRBD2. The CDR3 totals 12 residues. Germline CDR1 is SGHVS and CDR2 is FQNEAQ. V was clipped by 9 bases and J by 4 bases; unmatched bases: 5. The CDR3 DNA reads as TGTGCCAGGGGCCCGGGGGGAGAGACCCAGTACTTC. Amino acids: CARGPGGETQYF.

This clonotype has ten or more counts. The chain joins TRBV7-3 to TRBJ2-1; a possible D gene is TRBD2 (6 bases). With 1 base removed from V and 8 bases from J, the gap between germline ends came to 15 bases. The CDR3 is 15 residues long. Germline V gene sequence: CDR1 SGHTA, CDR2 FQGTGA. DNA of the CDR3: TGTGCCAGCAGCTTAATGGGGGGATTAGTGGATGAGCAGTTCTTC. This sequence encodes CASSLMGGLVDEQFF. Based on the CDR3 plus reference TRBV7-3 and TRBJ2-1, the full variable domain is GAGVSQTPSNKVTEKGKYVELRCDPISGHTALYWYRQSLGQGPEFLIYFQGTGAADDSGLPNDRFFAVRPEGSVSTLKIQRTERGDSAVYLCASSLMGGLVDEQFFGPGTRLTVL.

This clonotype was counted at least ten times. The rearrangement uses TRBV10-3 and TRBJ2-3, with D possibly TRBD2 on 5 matching bases. The CDR3 has 15 amino acids. Deletions cut 3 bases from V and 8 bases from J, with 18 bases between. Germline V gene sequence: CDR1 ENHRY, CDR2 SYGVKD. CDR3 in DNA: TGTGCCATCAGTGATTCGTCCGGACTCCCTGGTACGCAGTATTTT. It encodes CAISDSSGLPGTQYF.

Worth noting for this clonotype: At one end, the junction sequence differs from germline, possibly due to a read error. This chain joins TRBV2 and TRBJ1-6, with D perhaps matching TRBD1 (6 bases). CDR3 length: 18 amino acids. CDR1 is SNHLY, CDR2 FYNNEI, per germline. CDR3 DNA sequence: TGTACCAGCAGTTCCCAACAGGGAAGCGGCTCCTATAATTCACCCCTCCACTTT. It translates to CTSSSQQGSGSYNSPLHF.

In this sample, this clonotype turned up a few times. The chain joins TRBV27 to TRBJ2-3, with a weak D call TRBD2 (6 bases). Germline V gives CDR1 MNHEY, CDR2 SMNVEV (reference sequence). This CDR3 has 15 amino acids. Trimming took 8 bases from V and 2 from J, leaving 17 bases between them. CDR3 in DNA: TGTGCCAGCCGTATCGGCGGGGCGGACACAGATACGCAGTATTTT. Translating gives CASRIGGADTDTQYF.

The sample holds many counts of this clonotype. CDR3 DNA: TGCAGTGCCGCGGACGGGGGGAGGGAAAAACTGTTTTTT. It yields the protein CSAADGGREKLFF. The rearrangement joins TRBV20-1 to TRBJ1-4; tentatively, D is TRBD1 (5 bases). There are 13 residues in the CDR3. Trimming removed 6 bases at V and 8 bases at J, with 16 bases between. Per the germline V gene, CDR1 is DFQATT and CDR2 is SNEGSKA (reference sequence).

This clonotype occurred many times. A much larger clone differs by one base, so this may be a read error. The chain couples TRBV5-1 to TRBJ1-1, with D unclear. The CDR3 is made up of 13 amino acids. V lost 0 bases and J lost 3, with 6 bases in between. Per germline, CDR1 SGHRS and CDR2 YFSETQ. The CDR3 DNA reads as TGCGCCAGCAGCTTGGGGCTGGACACTGAAGCTTTCTTT. Protein sequence: CASSLGLDTEAFF.

In its sample, this clonotype was seen many times. The V gene is TRBV5-1, the J gene TRBJ2-2; 8 bases map to TRBD1. This CDR3 has 17 residues. Trimming cost V 0 bases and J 4 bases; bases outside gene matches: 8. Germline V gene data show CDR1 as SGHRS and CDR2 as YFSETQ. CDR3 coding DNA: TGCGCCAGCAGCTTGGCCGGACAGGGAGTCGGCACCGGGGAGCTGTTTTTT. Its translation is CASSLAGQGVGTGELFF.